Shown below are 27 T cell receptor beta chains from a single sample sequenced in a study of T cell clonality in common variable immunodeficiency. The study's findings and limits: Reportedly, TCR beta sequences from common variable immunodeficiency showed fewer deletions and N-nucleotide insertions.

TCRdb keeps only in-frame clones here, not all; method: immunoSEQ multiplex PCR. This repertoire lists 15,000 to 20,000 clones without singletons; about 14% sits in the top ten. No antigen has been identified for these receptors. Material for sequencing was peripheral blood mononuclear cells. The source is a human donor with common variable immunodeficiency.

This clone came up many times. The sequenced fragment ends 3 residues before the CDR3 boundary, so the rest is inferred from the germline J gene. V is TRBV7-9 and J is TRBJ1-1; 8 nucleotides agree with TRBD1. Germline V lookup: CDR1 SEHNR, CDR2 FQNEAQ (reference sequence). The CDR3 is made up of 14 amino acids. V lost 5 bases and J lost 3; bases outside the gene matches: 5. The CDR3 loop reads CASSPRTGYTEAFF. Partial CDR3 DNA: TGTGCCAGCAGCCCTCGGACAGGGTACACTGAA.

This clone was detected a few times. The read terminates 3 residues before the CDR3 end, so the remaining end is supplied by the germline J gene. The chain couples TRBV5-1 to TRBJ2-5; D is undetermined. This CDR3 region has 13 residues. V was trimmed by 5 bases and J by 6 bases, leaving 14 bases between them. Germline CDR1 reads SGHRS; CDR2 reads YFSETQ. CDR3 bases read: TGCGCCAGCAGTTCGGGTTCGACGCAGACC. It specifies CASSSGSTQT. In full, the CDR3 reads CASSSGSTQTQYF. The variable domain in full, completed from reference TRBV5-1 and TRBJ2-5, reads KAGVTQTPRYLIKTRGQQVTLSCSPISGHRSVSWYQQTPGQGLQFLFEYFSETQRNKGNFPGRFSGRQFSNSRSEMNVSTLELGDSALYLCASSSGSTQTQYFGPGTRLLVL.

The table lists this clone with many counts. The read ends 3 residues early relative to the CDR3; the germline J gene fills the gap. The V gene is TRBV5-4, the J gene TRBJ1-4; D perhaps matches TRBD1 (5 bases). The length of the CDR3 is 15 residues. Trimming shortened V by 0 bases and J by 3 bases, and 9 bases separated the two germline ends. Germline CDR1 and CDR2: SGHNT and YYREEE (reference sequence). CDR3 sequence reads: CASSLAGGANEKLFF. Incomplete CDR3 DNA: TGTGCCAGCAGCTTGGCCGGGGGGGCTAATGAAAAA.

About this clone itself: The read terminates 3 residues ahead of where the CDR3 ends, so the germline J gene completes it. The chain carries TRBV7-6 and TRBJ1-5; TRBD1 matches at 7 bases. Germline values: CDR1 SGHVS, CDR2 FNYEAQ. The length of the CDR3 is 13 residues. CDR3 bases read: TGTGCCAGCAGCTTAGCGGGGACAGACCCC. It yields the protein CASSLAGTDP. The full CDR3 is CASSLAGTDPQHF.

This clone was observed many times. The CDR3 is CASSPPGQATYNEQFF. CDR3 DNA, as far as it was read: TGTGCCAGCTCACCACCGGGACAGGCTACCTACAATGAG. The genes are TRBV18 and TRBJ2-1, with 8 bases aligning to TRBD1. The CDR3 is cut off 3 residues early in the read; its end comes from the germline J gene. V lost 0 bases, J lost 2 bases, and 3 bases stayed unmatched. This CDR3 spans 16 amino acids. The germline CDR1 and CDR2 sequences are KGHSH and LQKENI.

The CDR3 bases that were read are TGTGCCAGCAACCTGGGCTTGGGTCCGACC. This gives the protein CASNLGLGPT. The full CDR3 reads CASNLGLGPTQYF. The chain employs TRBV7-2 and TRBJ2-5; D not certain. The read ends 3 residues shy of where the CDR3 ends; the end is completed using the germline J gene. The germline V and J ends were trimmed by 7 bases and 7 bases, with 16 bases remaining between them. CDR1 and CDR2 (germline): SGHTA, FQGNSA. The CDR3 runs to 13 residues. Using reference TRBV7-2 and TRBJ2-5 for the parts outside the CDR3, the full variable domain is GAGVSQSPSNKVTEKGKDVELRCDPISGHTALYWYRQSLGQGLEFLIYFQGNSAPDKSGLPSDRFSAERTGGSVSTLTIQRTQQEDSAVYLCASNLGLGPTQYFGPGTRLLVL.

This clone was counted many times. The read finishes 3 residues shy of the CDR3 end, and the germline J gene is used to complete it. The chain combines TRBV4-2 with TRBJ1-2, with D possibly TRBD1 on 6 matching bases. The CDR3 is made up of 15 amino acids. Trimming left V 1 base short and J 5 bases short, with 14 bases between. Germline V gene lookup returns CDR1 LGHNA and CDR2 YNFKEQ. The sequenced CDR3 bases are TGTGCCAGCAGCCAAGTCACGACAGGACATTATGGC. As protein: CASSQVTTGHYG. The whole CDR3 region reads CASSQVTTGHYGYTF.

This clone was found many times. CDR3: CASSLALIGGRNTEAFF. The sequenced part of the CDR3 DNA is TGTGCCAGCAGCTTAGCGCTAATCGGGGGGAGGAACACTGAA. V is TRBV7-2 and J is TRBJ1-1; possibly TRBD1 for D (5 bases). Coverage ceases 3 residues before the CDR3 finishes, and the germline J gene fills in the end. V dropped 0 bases and J dropped 1 base, with 15 bases sitting between them. This CDR3 has 17 residues. Germline assignment: CDR1 SGHTA and CDR2 FQGNSA.

As for this clone: The read halts 3 residues ahead of the CDR3 end, with the missing end drawn from the germline J gene. This rearrangement joins TRBV7-2 to TRBJ2-1; possible D gene TRBD2, 6 bases. The CDR3 covers 13 residues. Germline CDR1 SGHTA, CDR2 FQGNSA. V lost 5 bases and J lost 3, with 8 bases in between. CDR3 protein: CASSQDYYNEQFF. The covered CDR3 bases are TGTGCCAGCAGCCAGGACTACTACAATGAG.

This clone was counted ten times or more. Sequencing ends 3 residues short of the CDR3 end; the germline J gene provides the rest. V and J are TRBV10-1 and TRBJ2-3; possible D gene TRBD1, 5 bases. This CDR3 comprises 15 residues. Germline lookup yields CDR1 WNHNN and CDR2 SYGVQD (reference sequence). Trimming left V 0 bases short and J 4 bases short, with 11 bases between. CDR3 amino acids: CASSESPGISDTQYF. CDR3 DNA, as far as it was read: TGCGCCAGCAGTGAGTCTCCAGGGATTTCAGATACG.

This clone was seen repeatedly, ten times or more. The read ends 3 residues early relative to the CDR3; the germline J gene fills the gap. V usage is TRBV7-9 and J usage is TRBJ2-3; 7 nucleotides match TRBD2. V was pared by 5 bases and J by 4 bases, with 9 bases of the junction left unmatched. The CDR3 totals 15 residues. Germline CDR1 and CDR2: SEHNR and FQNEAQ (reference sequence). This CDR3 reads CASSPMGLYADTQYF. The part of the CDR3 DNA that was read is TGTGCCAGCAGCCCAATGGGACTATACGCAGATACG.

To note about this clone: The read ends 3 residues shy of where the CDR3 ends; the end is completed using the germline J gene. The chain joins TRBV18 to TRBJ2-1; D uncertain. There are 16 residues in the CDR3. V lost 0 bases and J 0 bases, leaving 9 bases between the germline ends. Germline V gene lookup returns CDR1 KGHSH and CDR2 LQKENI. The DNA read from the CDR3 is TGTGCCAGCTCACCACCGGTCCGTAGCTCCTACAATGAG. It encodes CASSPPVRSSYNE. Given in full, the CDR3 is CASSPPVRSSYNEQFF.

This clone was counted ten times or more. From the germline J gene comes the end of the CDR3, since the read stops 3 residues before it. V and J are TRBV5-4 and TRBJ1-1; D remains ambiguous. CDR1 SGHNT and CDR2 YYREEE come from the germline V gene (reference sequence). The CDR3 covers 14 residues. V lost 6 bases and J lost 1, with 13 bases in between. The CDR3 is CASTIQVGNTEAFF. The CDR3 DNA, read in part, is TGTGCCAGCACCATCCAGGTGGGGAACACTGAA.

On this clone: Read data end 3 residues before the CDR3 end; the end is taken from the germline J gene. J is TRBJ2-3 and V is TRBV7-8, with D possibly being TRBD2 (5 bases). Trimming shortened V by 5 bases and J by 7 bases, and 10 bases separated the two germline ends. Germline lookup yields CDR1 SGHVS and CDR2 FQNEAQ. This CDR3 is 12 amino acids long. The DNA read from the CDR3 is TGTGCCAGCAGCCGCGAGCGGAATACG. This gives the protein CASSRERNT. The whole CDR3 is CASSRERNTQYF.

This clone occurred a few times. The CDR3 is cut off 3 residues early in the read; its end comes from the germline J gene. The rearrangement joins TRBV6-1 to TRBJ2-5; 12 bases line up with TRBD2. This CDR3 spans 15 amino acids. Germline trimming cut 4 bases from V and 5 bases from J; bases unmatched to any gene: 5. Germline V gene data show CDR1 as MNHNS and CDR2 as SASEGT. The CDR3 DNA, read in part, is TGTGCCAGCAGTGCGACTAGCGGGGGCAGGGAGACC. Translating gives CASSATSGGRET. The CDR3 reads in full as CASSATSGGRETQYF.

This clone was seen repeatedly, ten times or more. With the read ending 3 residues before the CDR3 end, the germline J gene is used to fill in that end. The chain has TRBV5-1 and TRBJ2-2; the D gene is possibly TRBD2 (6 bases). Trimming left V 1 base short and J 0 bases short, with 10 bases between. CDR3 length: 16 amino acids. Germline V gives CDR1 SGHRS, CDR2 YFSETQ. The CDR3 protein is CASSLFAGTNTGELFF. The part of the CDR3 DNA that was read is TGCGCCAGCAGCTTGTTTGCGGGGACGAACACCGGGGAG.

The sample holds a few counts of this clone. The CDR3 is cut off 3 residues early in the read; its end comes from the germline J gene. At the DNA level, this CDR3 is encoded by other sequences in the same sample as well. The V and J genes are TRBV11-2 and TRBJ2-2; D is perhaps TRBD1 (5 bases). Germline CDR1 is SGHAT and CDR2 is FQNNGV. This CDR3 spans 15 amino acids. Trimming took off 1 base at V and 7 bases at J, with 13 bases between the two ends. The CDR3 loop reads CASSLGQGAYGELFF. Partial CDR3 DNA: TGTGCCAGCAGCTTAGGGCAAGGGGCGTACGGGGAG. The complete variable domain, with remaining parts taken from reference TRBV11-2 and TRBJ2-2, reads EAGVAQSPRYKIIEKRQSVAFWCNPISGHATLYWYQQILGQGPKLLIQFQNNGVVDDSQLPKDRFSAERLKGVDSTLKIQPAKLEDSAVYLCASSLGQGAYGELFFGEGSRLTVL.

This clone was detected ten times or more. The CDR3 end is not reached by the read, which stops 3 residues before it; the germline J gene fills it in. The rearrangement links TRBV20-1 to TRBJ2-5; 7 bases map to TRBD2. The V gene's germline CDR1 is DFQATT and CDR2 SNEGSKA (reference sequence). The CDR3 runs 13 residues. J gave up 1 base and V 1 base, and 0 bases lay outside the gene matches. CDR3 DNA (partial): TGCAGTGCTAGAGGGGGGGGCCAAGAGACC. Its translation: CSARGGGQET. The whole CDR3 protein reads CSARGGGQETQYF.

Comments on this clone: From the germline J gene comes the end of the CDR3, since the read stops 3 residues before it. This chain joins TRBV19 and TRBJ1-6; TRBD1 might be the D (5 bases). Trimming pared 3 bases from V and 5 bases from J, leaving 17 bases between. The CDR3 is made up of 17 amino acids. Germline values: CDR1 LNHDA, CDR2 SQIVND (reference sequence). The sequenced CDR3 bases are TGTGCCAGTAGTATCCTCGCAGGGTACGGGAATAATTCACCC. This encodes CASSILAGYGNNSP. The full CDR3 sequence reads CASSILAGYGNNSPLHF.

In regard to this clone: The read ends 3 residues shy of where the CDR3 ends; the end is completed using the germline J gene. The rearrangement uses TRBV5-1 and TRBJ2-5, with 8 nucleotides matching TRBD2. Trimming cost V 2 bases and J 6 bases; bases outside gene matches: 9. The CDR3 runs 15 residues. The germline V gene has CDR1 SGHRS and CDR2 YFSETQ. The DNA read from the CDR3 is TGCGCCAGCAGCTTAGACATGGGTAGCGGGAAGACC. Translating it yields CASSLDMGSGKT. The CDR3, in full, reads CASSLDMGSGKTQYF.

This clone occurred many times. Coverage ceases 3 residues before the CDR3 finishes, and the germline J gene fills in the end. The rearrangement links TRBV7-9 to TRBJ1-1, with a weak D call TRBD1 (6 bases). Germline CDR1 and CDR2: SEHNR and FQNEAQ (reference sequence). This CDR3 region has 15 residues. Trimming shortened V by 1 base and J by 5 bases, and 14 bases separated the two germline ends. This CDR3 is CASSLVQGRGTEAFF. The sequenced part of the CDR3 DNA is TGTGCCAGCAGCTTAGTTCAGGGAAGGGGGACTGAA.

Only a few counts were recorded for this clone. CDR3 loop: CASSPRQGLSGSPLHF. The CDR3 DNA, read in part, is TGTGCCAGCTCACCAAGACAGGGGCTTAGTGGTTCACCC. The rearrangement links TRBV18 to TRBJ1-6; 8 bases agree with TRBD1. From the germline J gene comes the end of the CDR3, since the read stops 3 residues before it. CDR3 size: 16 residues. With 2 bases clipped from V and 9 bases from J, the junction kept 9 bases outside the gene matches. The V gene's germline CDR1 is KGHSH and CDR2 LQKENI.

This clone was seen a handful of times. The read terminates 3 residues ahead of where the CDR3 ends, so the germline J gene completes it. The chain employs TRBV5-1 and TRBJ2-7, with 7 bases aligning to TRBD2. The V and J ends lost 0 bases and 3 bases, in that order; junction bases with no gene match: 6. Germline-derived CDR1 and CDR2 are SGHRS and YFSETQ. The CDR3 runs 15 residues. The part of the CDR3 DNA that was read is TGCGCCAGCAGCTTGGGGGGTAGCGGGCACTACGAG. This sequence encodes CASSLGGSGHYE. The whole CDR3 sequence reads CASSLGGSGHYEQYF.

Concerning this clone itself: With the read ending 3 residues before the CDR3 end, the germline J gene is used to fill in that end. The V call is TRBV20-1, the J call TRBJ2-3, with 8 bases matching TRBD2. Per germline, CDR1 DFQATT and CDR2 SNEGSKA (reference sequence). CDR3 length equals 14 residues. The V and J ends lost 6 bases and 5 bases, in that order; junction bases with no gene match: 10. The sequenced part of the CDR3 DNA is TGCAGTGCAACCGGACTAGCTGTCTTAGATACG. Translated: CSATGLAVLDT. The whole CDR3 region reads CSATGLAVLDTQYF.

This clone was detected a few times. Read coverage stops 3 residues before the CDR3 terminus; the germline J gene supplies the remainder. The chain has TRBV5-5 and TRBJ2-5; TRBD1 matches 9 bases. Germline V lookup: CDR1 SGHKS, CDR2 YYEKEE (reference sequence). The J segment lost 4 bases and the V segment lost 2 bases, leaving 6 bases of the junction unmatched. CDR3 length: 15 residues. The CDR3 protein is CASSFYRGPGETQYF. Partial CDR3 DNA: TGTGCCAGCAGCTTTTACAGGGGGCCGGGAGAGACC.

This clone was picked up a small number of times. The CDR3 end lies 3 residues beyond the end of the read and is filled in from the germline J gene. The chain employs TRBV7-9 and TRBJ2-5; D is unresolved. CDR1 is SEHNR, CDR2 FQNEAQ, per germline (reference sequence). CDR3 length: 13 residues. V lost 4 bases and J lost 5, with 11 bases in between. Incomplete CDR3 DNA: TGTGCCAGCAGCTGGCCAGGCGCGGAGACC. Its translation is CASSWPGAET. The whole CDR3 region reads CASSWPGAETQYF.

In its sample, this clone was seen a few times. The read ends 3 residues before the CDR3 terminus; that terminus is restored from the germline J gene. The chain employs TRBV6-2 or TRBV6-3 and TRBJ2-1; D gene unclear. Germline CDR1 is MNHEY and CDR2 is SVGEGT. V was pared by 6 bases and J by 0 bases, with 9 bases between. The CDR3 length is 14 residues. CDR3 DNA (partial): TGTGCCAGCAGGCGCGAAAGCTCCTACAATGAG. Protein product: CASRRESSYNE. The CDR3, in full, reads CASRRESSYNEQFF.